This passage covers 14 T cell receptor beta chains from one sample sequenced in a study of PD-1 blockade in classical Hodgkin lymphoma (dated by TCRdb to the early 2020s). Library preparation used the immunoSEQ multiplex PCR assay. TCRdb carries this immuneACCESS record with in-frame sequences only. Its versions omit some clonotypes, under half of them owing to an unresolved V gene in the studies checked, with the rest unexplained. This sample gives approximately 25,000 clones in total; about 80% of them show up just once. Roughly 8.6% of the sample is taken by the ten largest. The sample's time point label, in plain terms: cycle 2 day 1 (C2D1) of nivolumab. Every trial patient had relapsed after autologous stem cell transplantation, and cohorts A, B and C differed in prior brentuximab vedotin exposure. Sequenced here: peripheral blood mononuclear cells (PBMCs), sampled before the second cycle of nivolumab. All receptors come from a human donor with classical Hodgkin lymphoma.

The rearrangement joins TRBV4-1 to TRBJ2-7, with D perhaps matching TRBD1 or TRBD2 (5 bases each). V lost 0 bases to trimming and J lost 4 bases, with 10 bases between them. Per the germline V gene, CDR1 is MGHRA and CDR2 is YSYEKL. CDR3 length: 14 residues. Here the CDR3 DNA reads TGCGCCAGCAGCCAAGACCGGGACGGTTACGAGCAGTACTTC. Protein product: CASSQDRDGYEQYF.

This clone was seen once. One junction end disagrees with the germline gene, perhaps due to a read error. The chain has TRBV5-1 and TRBJ2-5, with 7 bases identical to TRBD2. With the DNA end fitting TRBJ2-7 better, the J assignment may be wrong. This CDR3 is built from 15 residues. CDR1 SGHRS and CDR2 YFSETQ come from the germline V gene. The CDR3 protein is CASSLAAGVSHEQYF. The CDR3 nucleotides read TGCGCCAGCAGCTTGGCGGCGGGAGTCTCCCACGAGCAGTACTTC.

The chain joins TRBV2 to TRBJ2-1, with 8 bases identical to TRBD2. CDR3 length equals 17 residues. V shed 6 bases, J shed 7 bases, and the junction held 17 bases outside the gene matches. Germline V lookup: CDR1 SNHLY, CDR2 FYNNEI. The DNA for the CDR3 is TGTGCCAGCAGGAGGACAAGAGCGGGAGTCAAGGTGAATGAGCAGTTCTTC. Translation gives CASRRTRAGVKVNEQFF.

The J gene is TRBJ1-1, the V gene TRBV21-1. TRBV21-1 is shown as a pseudogene. The length of the CDR3 is 8 residues. The CDR3 coding sequence is TGTGCCAGTGACGAAGCTTTCTTT. Amino acid sequence: CASDEAFF.

The V gene is TRBV10-1, the J gene TRBJ1-1; TRBD1 matches at 8 bases. J gave up 8 bases and V 1 base, and 12 bases lay outside the gene matches. The CDR3 is made up of 16 amino acids. Germline CDR1 WNHNN, CDR2 SYGVQD (reference sequence). In DNA form, the CDR3 reads TGCGCCAGCAGTGAGTATCCTAGTGGACAGGGTCTGGAAGCTTTCTTT. Its translation: CASSEYPSGQGLEAFF.

This clone showed up just a few times. The chain has TRBV5-4 and TRBJ2-2; TRBD2 is a possible D gene (6 bases). CDR3 length: 13 amino acids. V was shortened by 4 bases and J by 8 bases, with 12 bases between the two germline ends. CDR1 and CDR2 (germline): SGHNT, YYREEE (reference sequence). The CDR3 nucleotides are TGTGCCAGCAGCCCCGGGGGTCGAGGGGAGCTGTTTTTT. It codes for CASSPGGRGELFF.

The chain recombines TRBV10-3 with TRBJ1-1; 7 bases are a match to TRBD1. V shed 6 bases, J shed 4 bases, and the junction held 8 bases outside the gene matches. The CDR3 consists of 14 residues. The germline V gene encodes CDR1 ENHRY and CDR2 SYGVKD. DNA of the CDR3: TGTGCCATCAGGCTGACAGGGTCTGGCACTGAAGCTTTCTTT. Protein product: CAIRLTGSGTEAFF.

J is TRBJ2-7 and V is TRBV27, with TRBD2 matching 8 bases. The CDR3 is made up of 14 amino acids. Germline V lookup: CDR1 MNHEY, CDR2 SMNVEV (reference sequence). J was trimmed by 3 bases and V by 7 bases; bases with no gene match: 8. CDR3 DNA: TGTGCCAGCACCCCGCTGGCGGGGGGCTACGAGCAGTACTTC. Amino acids: CASTPLAGGYEQYF.

The table lists this clone with a few counts. This chain connects TRBV9 to TRBJ1-2, with D tentatively TRBD1 (5 bases). The V end was cut by 0 bases, the J end by 1 base, with 7 bases between. The CDR3 loop spans 14 amino acids. In germline, CDR1 is SGDLS, CDR2 YYNGEE. The CDR3: CASSVGGDNYGYTF. The CDR3 nucleotides read TGTGCCAGCAGCGTAGGGGGGGATAACTATGGCTACACCTTC.

The sample holds a few counts of this clone. The V and J genes are TRBV2 and TRBJ2-7, with 8 bases that match TRBD1. The germline gives CDR1 SNHLY, CDR2 FYNNEI. Losses at the gene ends were 8 bases for V and 2 bases for J; bases not matched to a gene: 8. The CDR3 contains 14 residues. The CDR3 spells CASCTGQAPYEQYF. In DNA, the CDR3 is TGTGCCAGCTGCACGGGACAGGCCCCCTACGAGCAGTACTTC.

The chain is built from TRBV5-6 and TRBJ2-7; D not resolved. CDR3 length equals 12 residues. V was cut by 1 base and J by 3 bases, with 5 bases left in between. CDR1 SGHDT and CDR2 YYEEEE come from the germline V gene. CDR3 loop: CASSLLGYEQYF. CDR3 sequence (DNA): TGTGCCAGCAGCTTGCTCGGCTACGAGCAGTACTTC.

About this clone: The sample holds other DNA sequences that translate to the same CDR3. The chain has TRBV29-1 and TRBJ2-6; D uncertain. CDR1 is SQVTM, CDR2 ANQGSEA, per germline. The CDR3 spans 14 residues. V was cut by 5 bases and J by 0 bases, with 8 bases left in between. This CDR3 reads CSVLSSSGANVLTF. CDR3 DNA: TGCAGCGTTTTAAGTAGCTCTGGGGCCAACGTCCTGACTTTC.

J is TRBJ2-1 and V is TRBV28; no reliable D call. The V end lost 3 bases, the J end lost 4 bases, and 4 bases lay between the germline ends. The CDR3 extends over 12 amino acids. From germline, CDR1 is MDHEN and CDR2 SYDVKM. The CDR3 region is CASSFPYNEQFF. CDR3 coding DNA: TGTGCCAGCAGTTTTCCTTACAATGAGCAGTTCTTC. Complete variable domain (other parts from reference TRBV28 and TRBJ2-1): DVKVTQSSRYLVKRTGEKVFLECVQDMDHENMFWYRQDPGLGLRLIYFSYDVKMKEKGDIPEGYSVSREKKERFSLILESASTNQTSMYLCASSFPYNEQFFGPGTRLTVL.

The rearrangement uses TRBV28 and TRBJ2-5; 12 bases are a match to TRBD2. The CDR3 totals 15 residues. Germline V gene lookup returns CDR1 MDHEN and CDR2 SYDVKM. J was trimmed by 3 bases and V by 6 bases; bases with no gene match: 5. In nucleotides, the CDR3 is TGTGCCAGCAGCCATCTAGCGGGAGGGGAAGAGACCCAGTACTTC. Protein: CASSHLAGGEETQYF.